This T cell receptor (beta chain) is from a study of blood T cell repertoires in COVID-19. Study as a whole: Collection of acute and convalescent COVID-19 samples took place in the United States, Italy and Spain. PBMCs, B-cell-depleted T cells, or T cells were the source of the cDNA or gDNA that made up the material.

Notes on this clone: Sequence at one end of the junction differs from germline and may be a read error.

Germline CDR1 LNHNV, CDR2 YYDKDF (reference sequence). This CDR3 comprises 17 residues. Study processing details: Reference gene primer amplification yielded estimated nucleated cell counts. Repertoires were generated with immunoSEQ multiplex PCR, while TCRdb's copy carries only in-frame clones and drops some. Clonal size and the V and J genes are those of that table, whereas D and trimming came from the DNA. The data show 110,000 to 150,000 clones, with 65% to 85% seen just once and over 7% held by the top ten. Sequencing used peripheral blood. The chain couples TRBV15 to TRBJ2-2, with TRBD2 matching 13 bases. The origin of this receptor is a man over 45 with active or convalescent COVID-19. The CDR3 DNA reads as TGTGCCACCAGCAGATCCCGGACTAGCGGGAGCCACCGGGGAGCTGTTTTT. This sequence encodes CATSRSRTSGSHRGAVF.